This T cell receptor (beta chain) is from a study of identical twins. Via MiXCR, TCRdb re-called the 5' RACE reads, giving one row per CDR3 protein. In the table there are around 1.7 million distinct CDR3 sequences, about 30% of which are singletons. The table lists this clonotype with a few counts. Its matching antigen is unknown. Germline V lookup: CDR1 SGHAT, CDR2 FQNNGV. This CDR3 contains 16 residues. With V trimmed by 5 bases and J by 0 bases, 6 bases remained unmatched. Study-wide findings and caveats: Models underestimated out-of-frame TCR alpha sharing in monozygotic twins. While abundant cord blood beta clonotypes carried fewer insertions, memory repertoires showed no such pattern. Within twin pairs, the out-of-frame alpha sequences they shared showed excess low generation probability.

Sequencing was performed on cord blood. The sequence was collected from a newborn girl in good health. The chain carries TRBV11-2 and TRBJ2-1; 8 bases are shared with TRBD2. CDR3 nucleotides: TGTGCCAGCAGCCTGTCTAGCGGGCTCTCCTACAATGAGCAGTTCTTC. This encodes CASSLSSGLSYNEQFF.